The present T cell receptor beta chain was sequenced within a study of response to subunit inactivated influenza vaccine. About this clonotype: What it recognizes is unknown.

Germline loops: CDR1 DFQATT, CDR2 SNEGSKA (reference sequence). Trimming took off 2 bases at V and 5 bases at J, with 6 bases between the two ends. The length of the CDR3 is 12 residues. Via MiXCR, TCRdb re-called the RT-PCR reads, giving one row per CDR3 protein. Of about 580,000 distinct CDR3 sequences detected, around 15% appear once; the ten largest clones hold around 10%. Notes on the study in general: The authors suggested that every seasonal influenza vaccination recruits few new T cells.

The sequences come from PBMCs from blood, collected 11 to 12 days after vaccination. V usage is TRBV20-1 and J usage is TRBJ2-2; perhaps TRBD2 as D (5 bases). The TCR sequence derives from a man aged 45-60 years who received an inactivated influenza vaccine. CDR3 DNA sequence: TGCAGTGCTAGACCGGGAACCGGGGAGCTGTTTTTT. This gives the protein CSARPGTGELFF.